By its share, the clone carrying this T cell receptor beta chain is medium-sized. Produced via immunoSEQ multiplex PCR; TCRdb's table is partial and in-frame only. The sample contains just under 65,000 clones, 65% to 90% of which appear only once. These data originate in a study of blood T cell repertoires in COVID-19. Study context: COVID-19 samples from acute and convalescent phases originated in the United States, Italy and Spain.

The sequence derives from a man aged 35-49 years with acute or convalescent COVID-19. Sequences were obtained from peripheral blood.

CDR3 protein: CASSGGTGNTEAFF. For the CDR3, the DNA is TGCGCCAGCAGTGGCGGGACAGGGAACACTGAAGCTTTCTTT. This rearrangement joins TRBV10-2 to TRBJ1-1, with 8 bases that match TRBD1. Germline V gene lookup returns CDR1 WSHSY and CDR2 SAAADI. The CDR3 loop spans 14 amino acids. Unmatched junction bases numbered 2, after V lost 4 bases and J lost 1 base.